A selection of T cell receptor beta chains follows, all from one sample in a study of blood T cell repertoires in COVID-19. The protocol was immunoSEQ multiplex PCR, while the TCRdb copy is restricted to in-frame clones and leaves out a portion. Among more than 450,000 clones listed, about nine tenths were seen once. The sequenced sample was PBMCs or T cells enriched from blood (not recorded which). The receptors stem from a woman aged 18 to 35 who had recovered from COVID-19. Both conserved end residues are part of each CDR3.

CASSSTKGGTVNYGYTF	TRBV28	TRBJ1-2
CASSPRLAGTSYEQYF	TRBV5-5	TRBJ2-7
CASSVEGGNSPLHF	TRBV9	TRBJ1-6
CASSWALEAGELFF	TRBV5-1	TRBJ2-2
CASSVYREDHGYTF	TRBV2	TRBJ1-2
CASGTGQGVSYGYTF	TRBV2	TRBJ1-2
CASSQSTKVKRTFLTSPLHF	TRBV4-1	TRBJ1-6
CASSPTGPPSGEQYF	TRBV10-1	TRBJ2-7
CAWSVSRAKNSPLHF	TRBV30	TRBJ1-6
CASSHTQGKRGNEQFF	TRBV19	TRBJ2-1
CASSPSSGEGQQYF	TRBV18	TRBJ2-7
CASSQGSRYTF	TRBV3-1/TRBV3-2	TRBJ1-2
CASSIFAGTGPSPLHF	TRBV19	TRBJ1-6
CASSLGSETQYF	TRBV7-9	TRBJ2-5
CASSLAGGSSYNEQFF	TRBV5-1	TRBJ2-1
CASSHGDSGNTIYF	TRBV3-1/TRBV3-2	TRBJ1-3
CASSGAHEQYF	TRBV6-6	TRBJ2-7
CASSPGGGYGYTF	TRBV2	TRBJ1-2
CASSGQGQGSYEQYF	TRBV6-5	TRBJ2-7
CASSPVEASGGHQETQYF	TRBV21-1	TRBJ2-5
CASRPQGLDTIYF	TRBV28	TRBJ1-3
CASSYTYEQYF	TRBV12-3/TRBV12-4	TRBJ2-7
CASSLNGRKEEQFF	TRBV2	TRBJ2-1
CASSLSFSRLGEKLFF	TRBV7-2	TRBJ1-4
CASSYSSGSGNQPQHF	TRBV6-2/TRBV6-3	TRBJ1-5
CASSQGGGMRGYTF	TRBV4-1	TRBJ1-2
CASSIGHLYNEQFF	TRBV19	TRBJ2-1
CASSRQGKAFF	TRBV6-5	TRBJ1-1
CATSREGGQGAIYGEYGYTF	TRBV15	TRBJ1-2
CASSYPNIRTEAFF	TRBV6-5	TRBJ1-1
CASSFSVRAPGTF	TRBV12-3/TRBV12-4	TRBJ1-2
CASSLLGDEQYF	TRBV5-6	TRBJ2-7
CASSTSGKGEQYF	TRBV12-3/TRBV12-4	TRBJ2-7
CASSLSVTDTQYF	TRBV28	TRBJ2-3
CASSREGTFYEQYF	TRBV7-8	TRBJ2-7
CATDPGQGIAGYTF	TRBV19	TRBJ1-2
CASSRATANLNSYEQYF	TRBV4-1	TRBJ2-7
CASSLSGTLSGNTIYF	TRBV5-1	TRBJ1-3
CAISEAGTAVSPLHF	TRBV10-3	TRBJ1-6